This T cell receptor (beta chain) was sequenced during a study of blood T cell repertoires in COVID-19 (dated by TCRdb to 2020 to 2021). Notes on the research overall: The collaborator samples originated in the United States, Italy and Spain and spanned the acute and convalescent phases of COVID-19. The material from the prospective study consisted of cDNA or gDNA derived from T cells, B-cell-depleted T cells, or PBMCs. A freely available public database, intended as a resource for researchers studying the immune response to SARS-CoV-2, is where the repertoires were released. Subjects who had been exposed to COVID-19, were actively infected with it, or had recovered from it provided the deeply sampled blood TCRbeta repertoires that made up the dataset. Nearly every sample came with metadata listing a de-identified subject ID, COVID-19 status, age in years and sex. Samples came from the ongoing ImmuneRACE study (first 160 participants) plus 1,254 subjects from 6 global collaborators. Where available, HLA class I and class II types were obtained from metadata supplied by the sample provider rather than from assay-based typing.

With regard to this clone: Its antigen is currently not known. No base quality values were provided; no much bigger clone lies one nucleotide off.

In the prospective study, participants were about 18 to 89 years old, resided in about two dozen geographic areas of the United States, and were enrolled through a virtual design. In the prospective study, participants were assigned to cohorts based on the clinical history participants reported in a screening survey and a study questionnaire. In the prospective study, mobile phlebotomists collected whole blood, serum and a nasopharyngeal or oropharyngeal swab from each participant. Over a roughly two-month period, participants in the prospective study had the option of providing additional blood draws and questionnaires. Before DNA extraction, prospective study blood samples were shipped either frozen or at room temperature. The immunoSEQ Assay, a bias-controlled multiplex PCR, was used to amplify TCRbeta CDR3 regions from genomic DNA. The authors' pipeline ran thus. The number of nucleated cells in each sample was estimated from the amplification of reference gene primers within the assay. To quantify the absolute abundance of each unique TCRbeta CDR3 rearrangement, sequence reads were collapsed and filtered. For each sample, productive Simpson clonality was calculated as the square root of Simpson's diversity index across productive rearrangements. Entries here come from immuneACCESS through TCRdb and include only in-frame sequences with V and J called. Some clones fail to appear in such tables; in the studies checked, an unresolved V gene covers under half of the shortfall, and the cause of the remainder is unknown. The V and J calls and clone size are taken from that table; D and trimming were inferred from the DNA. For this sample the table gives roughly 250,000 clones, of which about nine tenths were detected only once. About 1.2% of the sample rests with the top ten.

Study-level results and caveats: The quantity of clinical and demographic metadata differed by source and by participant and was supplied without curation.

The clonotype originates from a woman between 40 and 55 years old with acute COVID-19. Sequenced sample: PBMCs or T cells enriched from blood (not recorded which).

The nucleotides read TGTGCCAGCAGCCCCCGGAGCGGGAGAACAGATACGCAGTATTTT. Translated, this gives CASSPRSGRTDTQYF. Rearrangement joined TRBV9 to TRBJ2-3, with 8 bases matching TRBD2. The CDR3 contains 15 residues, cysteine and phenylalanine counted. The sequence is cut down to CDR3 DNA, 45 bases in frame from base 1. The germline V and J ends show losses of 4 bases and 3 bases respectively, and no gene match explains 7 bases of the junction. As encoded in the germline V gene, CDR1 is SGDLS while CDR2 is YYNGEE.